The rows below give T cell receptor beta chains drawn from one sample of a study of cytomegalovirus exposure and HLA in healthy donors. Measured with immunoSEQ multiplex PCR; TCRdb has only the in-frame clones, and not every one. The repertoire holds 70,000 to 95,000 clones, 70% to 90% seen once, with 4.5% to 7% in the top ten. Sequenced sample: PBMCs. The receptors here all came from a woman younger than 35 in good health and CMV-seropositive. The CDR3 runs from the conserved cysteine through the conserved F or W. Each record gives: V gene, D gene, clone size, J gene, CDR3 protein, CDR3 DNA. A D gene is named only where the DNA matches it firmly. The size entry is marked missing in some rows and otherwise reads once, few, many or a size class.

TRBV5-1	TRBD2	.	TRBJ2-1	CASSPREGSYNEQFF	TGCGCCAGCAGCCCTCGGGAGGGAAGCTACAATGAGCAGTTCTTC
TRBV28	.	.	TRBJ2-2	CATLRGDTGELFF	TGTGCCACCCTACGCGGGGACACCGGGGAGCTGTTTTTT
TRBV4-2	TRBD2	.	TRBJ2-7	CASSRLLAGVGYEQYF	TGTGCCAGCAGCCGACTCCTAGCGGGAGTGGGCTACGAGCAGTACTTC
TRBV2	TRBD2	.	TRBJ2-7	CASRNGLAGEQYF	TGTGCCAGCAGGAATGGACTAGCGGGCGAGCAGTACTTC
TRBV28	TRBD1	few	TRBJ2-5	CASRQGTKTQYF	TGTGCCAGCAGACAGGGGACGAAGACCCAGTACTTC
TRBV5-1	.	.	TRBJ1-6	CASSWEQDRGDLHF	TGCGCCAGCAGCTGGGAACAAGACCGGGGGGACCTCCACTTT
TRBV5-4	TRBD1	.	TRBJ1-1	CASSLTGTGAGNTEAFF	TGTGCCAGCAGCTTGACGGGGACAGGGGCCGGGAACACTGAAGCTTTCTTT
TRBV7-6	TRBD2	.	TRBJ2-7	CASSRTSGGPYEQYF	TGTGCCAGCAGCCGAACTAGCGGGGGACCCTACGAGCAGTACTTC
TRBV15	.	.	TRBJ2-2	CATSTGFREELFF	TGTGCCACCAGCACGGGGTTCAGAGAGGAGCTGTTTTTT
TRBV7-8	TRBD1	.	TRBJ1-2	CASSLAGQVGDGYTF	TGTGCCAGCAGCTTAGCGGGACAGGTTGGGGATGGCTACACCTTC
TRBV6-5	.	.	TRBJ2-1	CASSRAAGSEQFF	TGTGCCAGCAGTCGAGCCGCAGGGTCTGAGCAGTTCTTC
TRBV6-5	.	.	TRBJ1-1	CASSYSGGQNTEAFF	TGTGCCAGCAGTTACTCGGGGGGGCAGAACACTGAAGCTTTCTTT
TRBV2	TRBD1	.	TRBJ1-1	CASWGRGLGNTEAFF	TGTGCCAGCTGGGGCAGGGGGCTCGGAAACACTGAAGCTTTCTTT
TRBV4-1	.	.	TRBJ1-1	CASSQLGARTEAFF	TGCGCCAGCAGCCAACTGGGGGCGCGAACTGAAGCTTTCTTT
TRBV6-1	.	.	TRBJ2-7	CASRSATVPYEQYF	TGTGCCAGCCGTTCGGCTACAGTGCCCTACGAGCAGTACTTC
TRBV28	TRBD1	.	TRBJ2-7	CASSLPGGPYEQYF	TGTGCCAGCAGTTTGCCAGGGGGCCCCTACGAGCAGTACTTC